These 22 T cell receptor beta chains were sequenced from one sample in a study of identical twins. One entry per CDR3 protein, called by TCRdb with MiXCR from the 5' RACE reads. The table lists roughly 750,000 distinct CDR3 sequences, 21% of them singletons, with roughly 4% in the top ten. The data were also submitted as part of a second study, on T cells expressing NK-cell markers.

The sequenced sample consisted of PBMCs. The source is a woman between 18 and 29 years old in good health.

This clonotype was counted between two and nine times. The chain is built from TRBV2 and TRBJ2-4; possible D gene TRBD2, 5 bases. The germline gives CDR1 SNHLY, CDR2 FYNNEI. This CDR3 is built from 15 residues. V was shortened by 2 bases and J by 3 bases, with 11 bases between the two germline ends. The CDR3 reads CASSEQGLYKNIQYF. The CDR3 DNA reads as TGTGCCAGCAGTGAACAAGGACTGTACAAAAACATTCAGTACTTC.

A remark on this clonotype: A junction boundary mismatches the germline segment, possibly from a read error. The chain joins TRBV12-3 or TRBV12-4 to TRBJ2-1, with 10 nucleotides matching TRBD1. CDR3 length: 12 residues. In DNA, the CDR3 is TGTCCCAGCAGCCCAACCGGGACAGGGGAGTTCTTC. Its protein product is CPSSPTGTGEFF.

The gene calls are TRBV20-1 and TRBJ1-1, with TRBD1 matching 7 bases. Germline V gene lookup returns CDR1 DFQATT and CDR2 SNEGSKA (reference sequence). The junction had 3 bases not matched to a gene; V was cut back by 4 bases and J by 10 bases. CDR3 length: 10 residues. Here the CDR3 reads CSAKGAGAFF. CDR3 nucleotide sequence: TGCAGTGCTAAGGGGGCTGGAGCTTTCTTT.

The chain joins TRBV29-1 to TRBJ2-7, with 9 bases matching TRBD1. The V segment lost 7 bases and the J segment 5 bases; nucleotides outside the gene matches: 6. The CDR3 has 12 residues. CDR1 is SQVTM, CDR2 ANQGSEA, per germline. CDR3 residues: CSANRDRDEQYF. The CDR3 DNA follows: TGCAGCGCCAACCGGGACAGGGACGAGCAGTACTTC.

This clonotype was picked up a small number of times. The CDR3 is CASSPQLIANEQFF. The CDR3 coding sequence is TGTGCCAGCAGTCCCCAACTCATCGCCAATGAGCAGTTCTTC. This sequence joins TRBV12-3 or TRBV12-4 and TRBJ2-1, with D unresolved. The CDR3 is made up of 14 amino acids. Between the trimmed V and J ends, which lost 5 bases and 6 bases, there was a span of 14 bases.

The J gene is TRBJ2-2, the V gene TRBV29-1; a possible D gene is TRBD1 (6 bases). The germline V gene has CDR1 SQVTM and CDR2 ANQGSEA. V dropped 2 bases and J dropped 7 bases, with 8 bases sitting between them. The CDR3 length is 12 residues. CDR3 in amino acids: CSVERGSGELFF. The CDR3 DNA sequence: TGCAGCGTTGAAAGGGGGAGCGGGGAGCTGTTTTTT.

The chain combines TRBV18 with TRBJ1-5; TRBD1 is a possible D gene (5 bases). CDR3 length: 17 residues. V lost 3 bases and J lost 3, with 18 bases in between. Germline assignment: CDR1 KGHSH and CDR2 LQKENI. CDR3 DNA: TGTGCCAGCTCACCGATGAGGGTACAGGCGAACAATCAGCCCCAGCATTTT. As protein: CASSPMRVQANNQPQHF.

This clonotype was picked up a small number of times. The chain is built from TRBV4-2 and TRBJ2-3, with 8 nucleotides matching TRBD2. The V gene end was trimmed by 1 base and the J gene end by 4 bases; junction bases not matched to a gene: 10. The CDR3 is 17 residues long. CDR1 is LGHNA, CDR2 YNFKEQ, per germline. The chain's CDR3 is CASSQAAAGGVADTQYF. CDR3 coding DNA: TGTGCCAGCAGCCAAGCCGCTGCGGGGGGTGTAGCAGATACGCAGTATTTT.

This clonotype was observed at least ten times. The chain joins TRBV7-9 to TRBJ2-3; 7 bases are shared with TRBD2. The V segment lost 6 bases and the J segment 4 bases; nucleotides outside the gene matches: 7. Germline CDR1 reads SEHNR; CDR2 reads FQNEAQ (reference sequence). The CDR3 is 14 amino acids. The CDR3: CASSLGLAADTQYF. CDR3 coding DNA: TGTGCCAGCAGTTTGGGCCTAGCGGCAGATACGCAGTATTTT.

The rearrangement links TRBV5-1 to TRBJ2-7; D perhaps matches TRBD2 (5 bases). Per germline, CDR1 SGHRS and CDR2 YFSETQ. Trimming left V 5 bases short and J 3 bases short, with 18 bases between. The CDR3 spans 15 residues. The CDR3 DNA reads as TGCGCCAGCAGACCCGGGGTATCGGATATCTACGAGCAGTACTTC. Translated: CASRPGVSDIYEQYF.

This clonotype came up a few times. V and J are TRBV3-1 and TRBJ2-1, with TRBD2 matching 11 bases. After removal of 1 base from V and 3 bases from J, the junction contained 2 bases not matched to a gene. Per germline, CDR1 LGHDT and CDR2 YNNKEL (reference sequence). CDR3 size: 16 residues. The DNA of the CDR3 is TGTGCCAGCAGCCAAGTGCTAGCGGGAGGCTACAATGAGCAGTTCTTC. Translation gives CASSQVLAGGYNEQFF.

The chain carries TRBV11-3 and TRBJ2-1; D perhaps matches TRBD1 (6 bases). Germline CDR1 and CDR2: SGHNT and YENEEA. CDR3 length: 14 residues. V was shortened by 5 bases and J by 9 bases, with 17 bases between the two germline ends. The CDR3 sequence is CASSVGRGTAEQFF. The CDR3 DNA reads TGTGCCAGCAGCGTAGGCAGGGGAACTGCTGAGCAGTTCTTC.

The rearrangement joins TRBV20-1 to TRBJ2-7; a possible D gene is TRBD2 (6 bases). The V gene lost 0 bases and the J gene lost 6 bases, with 12 bases spanning the gap. CDR1 and CDR2 from the germline V gene are DFQATT and SNEGSKA (reference sequence). The CDR3 has 13 residues. In DNA form, the CDR3 reads TGCAGTGCTAGAGACGTGGCGGGGTTCGAGCAGTACTTC. Translation: CSARDVAGFEQYF.

This clonotype was detected only a few times. V gene TRBV10-3 combines with J gene TRBJ1-2; 8 bases map to TRBD1. CDR1 and CDR2 (germline): ENHRY, SYGVKD. The V gene end was trimmed by 6 bases and the J gene end by 6 bases; junction bases not matched to a gene: 3. CDR3 length: 12 amino acids. CDR3 amino acids: CAISQGADGYTF. In DNA form, the CDR3 reads TGTGCCATCAGCCAGGGGGCGGATGGCTACACCTTC.

This clonotype showed up many times. The chain recombines TRBV12-3 or TRBV12-4 with TRBJ1-2, with D perhaps TRBD1 (5 bases). The CDR3 length is 12 residues. V shed 5 bases and J shed 8 bases, with 12 bases lying between them. The CDR3 sequence is CASSQGTGGYTF. In nucleotides, the CDR3 is TGTGCCAGCAGTCAGGGAACCGGCGGCTACACCTTC.

This chain uses TRBV7-2 with TRBJ2-3, with D possibly TRBD2 on 6 matching bases. The CDR3 consists of 14 residues. Trimming took off 3 bases at V and 4 bases at J, with 11 bases between the two ends. Germline assignment: CDR1 SGHTA and CDR2 FQGNSA. For the CDR3, the DNA is TGTGCCAGCAGCTTGATGACTAGGGCAGATACGCAGTATTTT. Its protein product is CASSLMTRADTQYF.

This clonotype is a singleton in its sample. The chain has TRBV5-6 and TRBJ2-3; 9 bases match TRBD2. CDR1 and CDR2 (germline): SGHDT, YYEEEE. V shed 4 bases, J shed 5 bases, and the junction held 5 bases outside the gene matches. CDR3 length: 14 residues. The CDR3 DNA follows: TGTGCCAGCAGCCCCGGGACTAGCCGAGATACGCAGTATTTT. This encodes CASSPGTSRDTQYF.

The chain employs TRBV5-1 and TRBJ1-1; possibly TRBD1 for D (5 bases). V dropped 5 bases and J dropped 0 bases, with 11 bases sitting between them. Germline CDR1 and CDR2: SGHRS and YFSETQ. This CDR3 is 14 amino acids long. The CDR3, as DNA: TGCGCCAGCAGGCTCGAGGGGATGAACACTGAAGCTTTCTTT. Translated, it gives CASRLEGMNTEAFF.

The chain joins TRBV23-1 to TRBJ2-1; D gene unclear. TRBV23-1 is recorded as an ORF, its role being uncertain. The CDR3 consists of 17 residues. With 0 bases removed from V and 0 bases from J, the gap between germline ends came to 12 bases. The CDR3 reads CASSQSWLQSSYNEQFF. CDR3 bases: TGCGCCAGCAGTCAATCCTGGCTACAGAGCTCCTACAATGAGCAGTTCTTC.

The chain recombines TRBV12-5 with TRBJ2-3, with TRBD2 matching over 7 bases. Trimming at V came to 2 bases and at J to 0 bases, leaving 5 bases not matched to a gene. Germline CDR1 and CDR2: LGHNT and FRNRAP. The CDR3 runs to 16 residues. CDR3 sequence (DNA): TGTGCTAGTGGTTTGAACCAGCGGGAAAGCACAGATACGCAGTATTTT. Protein sequence: CASGLNQRESTDTQYF.

The rearrangement uses TRBV20-1 and TRBJ1-2; 8 positions agree with TRBD1. V lost 4 bases to trimming and J lost 3 bases; unmatched junction nucleotides: 4. Per the germline V gene, CDR1 is DFQATT and CDR2 is SNEGSKA (reference sequence). The CDR3 loop spans 13 amino acids. CDR3 nucleotides: TGCAGTGCTACGGACAGGGTAGACTATGGCTACACCTTC. Translation: CSATDRVDYGYTF.

The chain carries TRBV16 and TRBJ2-6; D remains unclear. Trimming pared 0 bases from V and 0 bases from J, leaving 6 bases between. The germline gives CDR1 KGHSY, CDR2 FQNENV. The CDR3 loop spans 16 amino acids. In nucleotides, the CDR3 is TGTGCCAGCAGCCAATCGAGATCCTCTGGGGCCAACGTCCTGACTTTC. It specifies CASSQSRSSGANVLTF.